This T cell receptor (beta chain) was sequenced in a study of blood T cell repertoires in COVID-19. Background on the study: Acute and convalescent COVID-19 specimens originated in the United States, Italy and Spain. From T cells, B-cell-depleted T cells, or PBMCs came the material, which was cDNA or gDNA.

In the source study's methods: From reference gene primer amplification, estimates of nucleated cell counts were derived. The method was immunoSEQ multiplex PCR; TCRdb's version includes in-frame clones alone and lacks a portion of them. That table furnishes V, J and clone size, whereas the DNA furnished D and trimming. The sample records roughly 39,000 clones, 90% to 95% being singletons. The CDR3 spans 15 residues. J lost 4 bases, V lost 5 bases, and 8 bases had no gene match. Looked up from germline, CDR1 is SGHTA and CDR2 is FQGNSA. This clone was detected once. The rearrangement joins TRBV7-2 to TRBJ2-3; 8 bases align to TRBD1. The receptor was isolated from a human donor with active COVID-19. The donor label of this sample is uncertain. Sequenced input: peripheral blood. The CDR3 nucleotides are TGTGCCAGCAGCCAGGACAGGGTTAGCTCAGATACGCAGTATTTT. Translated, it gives CASSQDRVSSDTQYF.